The clone carrying this T cell receptor beta chain was detected only a few times. Trimming took 5 bases from V and 8 from J, leaving 12 bases between them. CDR1 and CDR2 (germline): SQVTM, ANQGSEA. This CDR3 is 11 amino acids long. The data derive from a study of blood T cell repertoires in COVID-19. Some clones are missing from TCRdb's copy, which holds only in-frame ones; the method was immunoSEQ multiplex PCR. This sample carries fewer than 55,000 clones, approximately 85% of them seen once, and the ten largest clones take approximately 2.9%. The chain joins TRBV29-1 to TRBJ1-2, with no clear D. This receptor was obtained from a man aged 50 or older with active COVID-19. The specimen was peripheral blood. The CDR3, as DNA: TGCAGCGTTAAGACAACGTTGGGCTACACCTTC. Translated, it gives CSVKTTLGYTF.